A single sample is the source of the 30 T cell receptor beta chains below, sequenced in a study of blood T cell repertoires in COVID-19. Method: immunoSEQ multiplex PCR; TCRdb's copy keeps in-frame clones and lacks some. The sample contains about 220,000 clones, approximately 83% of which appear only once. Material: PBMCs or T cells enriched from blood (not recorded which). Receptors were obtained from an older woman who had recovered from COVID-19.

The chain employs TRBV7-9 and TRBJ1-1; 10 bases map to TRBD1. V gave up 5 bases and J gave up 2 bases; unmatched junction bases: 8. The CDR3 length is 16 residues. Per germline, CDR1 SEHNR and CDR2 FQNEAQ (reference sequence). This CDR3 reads CASSPRQGAGNTEAFF. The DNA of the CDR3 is TGTGCCAGCAGCCCCCGACAGGGGGCGGGTAACACTGAAGCTTTCTTT.

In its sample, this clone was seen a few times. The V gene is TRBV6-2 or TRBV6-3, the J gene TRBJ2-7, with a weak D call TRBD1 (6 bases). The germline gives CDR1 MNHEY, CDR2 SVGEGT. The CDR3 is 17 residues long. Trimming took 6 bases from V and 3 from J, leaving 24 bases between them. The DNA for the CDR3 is TGTGCCAGCAGCCCCAACCCTCGACAGGTTCACCTCTACGAGCAGTACTTC. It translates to CASSPNPRQVHLYEQYF.

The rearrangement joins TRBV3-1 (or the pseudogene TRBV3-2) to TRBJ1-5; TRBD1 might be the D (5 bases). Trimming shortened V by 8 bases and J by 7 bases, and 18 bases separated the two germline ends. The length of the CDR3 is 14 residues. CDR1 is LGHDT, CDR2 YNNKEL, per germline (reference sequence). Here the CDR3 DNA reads TGTGCCAGCGGGCCGGGGACTCAGCGGCAGCCCCAGCATTTT. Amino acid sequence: CASGPGTQRQPQHF.

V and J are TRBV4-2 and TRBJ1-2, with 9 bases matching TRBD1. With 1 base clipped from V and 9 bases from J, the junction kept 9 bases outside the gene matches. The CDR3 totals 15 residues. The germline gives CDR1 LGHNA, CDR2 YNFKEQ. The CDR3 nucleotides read TGTGCCAGCAGCCAAGTTTTGGGACAGGGCCAACGCTACACCTTC. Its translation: CASSQVLGQGQRYTF.

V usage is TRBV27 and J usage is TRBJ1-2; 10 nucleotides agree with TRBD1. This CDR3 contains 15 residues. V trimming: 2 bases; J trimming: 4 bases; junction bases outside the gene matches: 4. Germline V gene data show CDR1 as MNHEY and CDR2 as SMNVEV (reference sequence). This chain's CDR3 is CASSLLGQGVYGYTF. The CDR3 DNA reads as TGTGCCAGCAGTTTACTTGGACAGGGGGTCTATGGCTACACCTTC.

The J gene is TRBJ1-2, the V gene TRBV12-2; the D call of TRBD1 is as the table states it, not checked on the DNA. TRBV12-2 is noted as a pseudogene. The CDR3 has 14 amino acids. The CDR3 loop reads CASRLALGGYGYTF. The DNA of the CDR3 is TGTGCAAGTCGCTTAGCGCTAGGGGGCTATGGCTACACCTTC.

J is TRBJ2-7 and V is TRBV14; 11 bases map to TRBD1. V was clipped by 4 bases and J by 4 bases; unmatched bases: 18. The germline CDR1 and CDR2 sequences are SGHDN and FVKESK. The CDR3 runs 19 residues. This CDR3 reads CASSPLPGQGANPRYEQYF. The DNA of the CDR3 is TGTGCCAGCAGCCCCTTACCCGGACAGGGGGCGAATCCTAGGTACGAGCAGTACTTC.

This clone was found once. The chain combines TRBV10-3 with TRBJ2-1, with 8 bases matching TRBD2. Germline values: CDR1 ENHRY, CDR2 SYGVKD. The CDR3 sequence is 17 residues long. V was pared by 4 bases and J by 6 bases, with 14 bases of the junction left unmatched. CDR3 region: CAISGRSGSAPRNEQFF. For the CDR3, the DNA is TGTGCCATCAGTGGGCGAAGCGGGAGCGCCCCTCGCAATGAGCAGTTCTTC.

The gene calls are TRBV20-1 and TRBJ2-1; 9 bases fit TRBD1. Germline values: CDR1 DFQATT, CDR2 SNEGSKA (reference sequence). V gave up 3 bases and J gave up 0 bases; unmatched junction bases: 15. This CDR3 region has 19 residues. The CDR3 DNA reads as TGCAGTGCTAGTGCGGCTGGGACAGGGAAGGGTTACTCCTACAATGAGCAGTTCTTC. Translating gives CSASAAGTGKGYSYNEQFF.

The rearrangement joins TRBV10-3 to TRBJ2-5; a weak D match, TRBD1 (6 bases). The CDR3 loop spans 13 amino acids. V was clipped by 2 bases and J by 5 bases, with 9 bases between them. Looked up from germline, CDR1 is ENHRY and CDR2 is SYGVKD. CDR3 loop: CAISEQGRETQYF. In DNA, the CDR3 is TGTGCCATCAGTGAGCAGGGGCGGGAGACCCAGTACTTC.

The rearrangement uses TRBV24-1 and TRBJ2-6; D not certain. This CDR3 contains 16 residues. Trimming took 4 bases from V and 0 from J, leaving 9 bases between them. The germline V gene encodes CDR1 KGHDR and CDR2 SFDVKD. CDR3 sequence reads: CATSDLNSSGANVLTF. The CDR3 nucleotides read TGTGCCACCAGTGACCTCAACAGCTCTGGGGCCAACGTCCTGACTTTC.

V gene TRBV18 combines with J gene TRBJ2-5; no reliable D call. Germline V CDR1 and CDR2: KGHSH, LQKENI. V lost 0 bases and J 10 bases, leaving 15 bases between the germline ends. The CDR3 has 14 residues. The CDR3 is CASSPPGSTLLQYF. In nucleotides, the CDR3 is TGTGCCAGCTCACCACCGGGCAGCACCCTTCTCCAGTACTTC.

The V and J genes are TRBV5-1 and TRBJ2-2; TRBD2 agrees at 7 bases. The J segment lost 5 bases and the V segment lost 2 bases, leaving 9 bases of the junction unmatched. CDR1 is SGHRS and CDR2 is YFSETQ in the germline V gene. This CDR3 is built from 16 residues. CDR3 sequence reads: CASSFRREERTGELFF. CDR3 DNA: TGCGCCAGCAGCTTTCGACGGGAGGAAAGGACCGGGGAGCTGTTTTTT. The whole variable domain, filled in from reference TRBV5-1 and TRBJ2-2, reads KAGVTQTPRYLIKTRGQQVTLSCSPISGHRSVSWYQQTPGQGLQFLFEYFSETQRNKGNFPGRFSGRQFSNSRSEMNVSTLELGDSALYLCASSFRREERTGELFFGEGSRLTVL.

The CDR3 protein is CASSFGGPHGDTQYF. The CDR3 DNA reads TGCGCCAGCAGCTTCGGGGGACCCCACGGAGATACGCAGTATTTT. The V and J genes are TRBV5-1 and TRBJ2-3; weak D call: TRBD2 (6 bases). V was trimmed by 2 bases and J by 5 bases, leaving 15 bases between them. Germline values: CDR1 SGHRS, CDR2 YFSETQ. This CDR3 has 15 residues.

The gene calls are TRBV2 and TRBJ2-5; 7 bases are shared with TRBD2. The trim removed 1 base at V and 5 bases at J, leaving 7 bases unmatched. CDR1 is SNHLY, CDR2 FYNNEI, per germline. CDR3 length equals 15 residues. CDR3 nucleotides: TGTGCCAGCAGTGAAGGGGGCGGGAGCGGTGAGACCCAGTACTTC. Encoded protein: CASSEGGGSGETQYF.

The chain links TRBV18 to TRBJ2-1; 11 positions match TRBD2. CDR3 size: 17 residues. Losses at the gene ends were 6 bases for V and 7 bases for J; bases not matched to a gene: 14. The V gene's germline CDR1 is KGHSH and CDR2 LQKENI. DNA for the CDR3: TGTGCCAGCTCGATTGGGACTAGCGGTTATCGTGGTAATGAGCAGTTCTTC. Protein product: CASSIGTSGYRGNEQFF.

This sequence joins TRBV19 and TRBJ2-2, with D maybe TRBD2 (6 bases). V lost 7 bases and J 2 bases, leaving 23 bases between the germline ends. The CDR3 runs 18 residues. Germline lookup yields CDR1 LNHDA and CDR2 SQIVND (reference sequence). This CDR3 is CASTAAHRDSLNTGELFF. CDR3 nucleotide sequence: TGTGCCAGTACCGCAGCCCACCGGGACTCCTTAAACACCGGGGAGCTGTTTTTT.

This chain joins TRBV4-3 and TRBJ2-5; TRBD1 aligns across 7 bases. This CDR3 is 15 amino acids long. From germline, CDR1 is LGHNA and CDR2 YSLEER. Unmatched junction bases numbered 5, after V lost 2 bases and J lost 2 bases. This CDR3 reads CASSQLPGQQETQYF. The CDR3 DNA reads TGCGCCAGCAGCCAATTACCGGGACAGCAAGAGACCCAGTACTTC.

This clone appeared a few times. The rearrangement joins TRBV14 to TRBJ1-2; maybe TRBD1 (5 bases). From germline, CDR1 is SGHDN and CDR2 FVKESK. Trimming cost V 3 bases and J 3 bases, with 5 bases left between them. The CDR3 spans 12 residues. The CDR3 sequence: CASSQTDYGYTF. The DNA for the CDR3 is TGTGCCAGCAGCCAGACAGACTATGGCTACACCTTC.

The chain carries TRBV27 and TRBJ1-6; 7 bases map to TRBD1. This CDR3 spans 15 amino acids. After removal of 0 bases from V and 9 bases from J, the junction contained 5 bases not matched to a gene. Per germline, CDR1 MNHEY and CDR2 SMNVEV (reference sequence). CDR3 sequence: CASSLSGQSGSPLHF. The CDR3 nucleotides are TGTGCCAGCAGTTTATCGGGACAGAGTGGTTCACCCCTCCACTTT.

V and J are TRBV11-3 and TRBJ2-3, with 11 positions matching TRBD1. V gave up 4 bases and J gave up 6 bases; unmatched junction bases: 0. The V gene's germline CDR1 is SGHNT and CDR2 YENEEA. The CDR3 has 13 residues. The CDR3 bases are TGTGCCAGCAGCTGGACAGGGGGCGATACGCAGTATTTT. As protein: CASSWTGGDTQYF.

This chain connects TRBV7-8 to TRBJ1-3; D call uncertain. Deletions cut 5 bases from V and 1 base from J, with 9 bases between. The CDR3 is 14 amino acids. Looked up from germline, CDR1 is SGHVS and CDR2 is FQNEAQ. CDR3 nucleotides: TGTGCCAGCAGCCTTATGACATCTGGAAACACCATATATTTT. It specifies CASSLMTSGNTIYF.

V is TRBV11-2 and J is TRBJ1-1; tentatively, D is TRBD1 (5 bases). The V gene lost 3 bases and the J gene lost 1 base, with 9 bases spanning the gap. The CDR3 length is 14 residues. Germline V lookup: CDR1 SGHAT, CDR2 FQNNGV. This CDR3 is CASSLLGGNTEAFF. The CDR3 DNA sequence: TGTGCCAGCAGCTTGTTGGGGGGGAACACTGAAGCTTTCTTT. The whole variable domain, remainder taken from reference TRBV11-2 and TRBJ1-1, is EAGVAQSPRYKIIEKRQSVAFWCNPISGHATLYWYQQILGQGPKLLIQFQNNGVVDDSQLPKDRFSAERLKGVDSTLKIQPAKLEDSAVYLCASSLLGGNTEAFFGQGTRLTVV.

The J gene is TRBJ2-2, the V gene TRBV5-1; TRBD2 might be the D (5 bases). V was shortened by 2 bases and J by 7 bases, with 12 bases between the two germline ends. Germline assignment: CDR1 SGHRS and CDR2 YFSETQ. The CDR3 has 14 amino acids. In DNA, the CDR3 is TGCGCCAGCAGCTTTGGTCAGAGGGTCGGGGAGCTGTTTTTT. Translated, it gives CASSFGQRVGELFF.

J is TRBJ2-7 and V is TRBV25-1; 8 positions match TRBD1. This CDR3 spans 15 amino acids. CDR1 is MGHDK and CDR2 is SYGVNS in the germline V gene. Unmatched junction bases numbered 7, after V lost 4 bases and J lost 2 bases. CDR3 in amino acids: CASSAANRGTYEQYF. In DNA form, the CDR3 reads TGTGCCAGCAGTGCAGCGAACAGGGGGACCTACGAGCAGTACTTC.

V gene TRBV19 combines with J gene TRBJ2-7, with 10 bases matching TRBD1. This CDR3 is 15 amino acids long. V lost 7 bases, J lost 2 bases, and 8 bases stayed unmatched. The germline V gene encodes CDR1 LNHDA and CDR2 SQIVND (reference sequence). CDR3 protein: CASTPRDRGPYEQYF. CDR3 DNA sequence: TGTGCCAGTACCCCCCGGGACAGGGGCCCCTACGAGCAGTACTTC. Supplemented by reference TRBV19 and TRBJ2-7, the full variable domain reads DGGITQSPKYLFRKEGQNVTLSCEQNLNHDAMYWYRQDPGQGLRLIYYSQIVNDFQKGDIAEGYSVSREKKESFPLTVTSAQKNPTAFYLCASTPRDRGPYEQYFGPGTRLTVT.

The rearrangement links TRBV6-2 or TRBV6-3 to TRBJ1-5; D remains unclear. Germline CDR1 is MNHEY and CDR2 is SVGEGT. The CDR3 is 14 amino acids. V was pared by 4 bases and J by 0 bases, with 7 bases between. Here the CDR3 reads CASSSGYSNQPQHF. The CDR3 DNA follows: TGTGCCAGCAGTTCCGGTTATAGCAATCAGCCCCAGCATTTT.

This CDR3 is CASRPASGGLQETQYF. As DNA, the CDR3 is TGTGCCAGCAGACCGGCTAGCGGGGGGTTACAAGAGACCCAGTACTTC. V usage is TRBV7-9 and J usage is TRBJ2-5; 11 nucleotides line up with TRBD2. The ends lost 6 bases at V and 2 bases at J; junction bases unmatched: 8. CDR1 and CDR2 (germline): SEHNR, FQNEAQ (reference sequence). CDR3 size: 16 residues.

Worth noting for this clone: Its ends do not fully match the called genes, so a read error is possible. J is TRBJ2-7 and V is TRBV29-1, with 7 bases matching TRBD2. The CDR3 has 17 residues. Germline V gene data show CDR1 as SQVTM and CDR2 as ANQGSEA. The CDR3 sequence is CSVEEGRGAGTTYEQYF. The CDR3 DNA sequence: TGCAGCGTGGAAGAAGGAAGAGGAGCGGGGACTACCTACGAGCAGTACTTC.

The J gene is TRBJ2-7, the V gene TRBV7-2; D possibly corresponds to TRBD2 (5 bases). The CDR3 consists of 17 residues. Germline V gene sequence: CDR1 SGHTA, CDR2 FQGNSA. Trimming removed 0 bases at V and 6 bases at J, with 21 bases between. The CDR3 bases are TGTGCCAGCAGCTTAGCGTCCCCCCTGGCTAGCTACGGCGAGCAGTACTTC. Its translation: CASSLASPLASYGEQYF.